This paragraph reports one T cell receptor beta chain. Its target is unknown. TCRdb passed the RT-PCR reads through MiXCR, listing each CDR3 protein once. The table records about 540,000 distinct CDR3 sequences, roughly a quarter of them present only once. The ends were cut back, 4 bases at V and 6 bases at J, with 10 bases in the middle. This CDR3 spans 14 amino acids. The data were obtained in a study of response to subunit inactivated influenza vaccine. Study results and limitations: It was suggested by the authors that few new T cells are recruited by each seasonal influenza vaccination.

Separately, the same data were catalogued under a study of T cells expressing NK-cell markers. This second study says: With UMIs, 5'RACE template switching was used to make TCR beta cDNA.

The source was CD4+ T cells sorted from PBMCs, collected about 12 days after vaccination. The receptor was derived from a man in his fifties or sixties who received an inactivated influenza vaccine. This sequence joins TRBV12-3 or TRBV12-4 and TRBJ1-6; tentative D call: TRBD1 (5 bases). The CDR3 reads CASSWGCGNSPLHF. The CDR3 coding sequence is TGTGCCAGCAGTTGGGGGTGCGGTAATTCACCCCTCCACTTT.